The source of this T cell receptor (beta chain) is a study of blood T cell repertoires in COVID-19. The table lists this clone with a count of one. Sequencing was performed with immunoSEQ multiplex PCR; in TCRdb, only in-frame clones are kept and a portion is missing. The sample records a few hundred thousand clones, about 87% being singletons. There are 14 residues in the CDR3. Trimming pared 3 bases from V and 7 bases from J, leaving 13 bases between. From germline, CDR1 is SGDLS and CDR2 YYNGEE. The clonotype was recovered from a woman aged 18-35 years who had recovered from COVID-19. The rearrangement uses TRBV9 and TRBJ2-2, with a weak D call TRBD2 (6 bases). The sample comprised PBMCs or T cells enriched from blood (not recorded which). CDR3 amino acids: CASSGGLRGGELFF. CDR3 DNA: TGTGCCAGCAGCGGGGGACTTCGTGGCGGGGAGCTGTTTTTT.